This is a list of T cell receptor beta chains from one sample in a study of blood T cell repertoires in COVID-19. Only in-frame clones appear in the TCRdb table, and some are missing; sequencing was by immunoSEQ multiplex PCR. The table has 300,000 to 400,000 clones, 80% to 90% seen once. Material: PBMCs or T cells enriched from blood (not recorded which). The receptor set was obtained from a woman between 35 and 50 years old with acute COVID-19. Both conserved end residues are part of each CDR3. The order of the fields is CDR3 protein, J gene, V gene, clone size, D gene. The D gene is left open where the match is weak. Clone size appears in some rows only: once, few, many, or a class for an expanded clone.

CASSLSGRYSNQPQHF | TRBJ1-5 | TRBV27 | - | -
CASSLTGGEQYF | TRBJ2-7 | TRBV6-5 | - | TRBD1
CASSATGRPGELFF | TRBJ2-2 | TRBV10-2 | - | -
CASSLELAGINEQFF | TRBJ2-1 | TRBV5-4 | - | TRBD2
CATSVGGPSYNEQFF | TRBJ2-1 | TRBV24-1 | once | -
CASSPVGGLTKNIQYF | TRBJ2-4 | TRBV3-1/TRBV3-2 | once | TRBD2
CASSTDRGKTTEAFF | TRBJ1-1 | TRBV6-5 | - | TRBD1
CATSRDTGRGETQYF | TRBJ2-5 | TRBV15 | - | -
CANRDNNSPLHF | TRBJ1-6 | TRBV5-1 | once | -
CASSGTGLEGTEAFF | TRBJ1-1 | TRBV5-1 | - | TRBD1
CASSQGRKEETQYF | TRBJ2-5 | TRBV3-1/TRBV3-2 | - | -
CASSLAAGVNYGYTF | TRBJ1-2 | TRBV5-1 | - | -
CASSVPGEQFF | TRBJ2-1 | TRBV3-1/TRBV3-2 | - | -
CASSQNTGSTYEQYF | TRBJ2-7 | TRBV4-1 | - | -
CASSMGLAGDEQFF | TRBJ2-1 | TRBV19 | - | TRBD2
CASSPGQRAYEQYF | TRBJ2-7 | TRBV18 | once | -
CASSSGDRTNEKLFF | TRBJ1-4 | TRBV28 | - | TRBD1
CASSLAGTGDVGAFF | TRBJ1-1 | TRBV5-1 | - | TRBD1
CASSFGGVDNSPLHF | TRBJ1-6 | TRBV7-9 | - | -
CATSDTGTSHNEQFF | TRBJ2-1 | TRBV24-1 | once | TRBD2
CASSWRGQGNEQYF | TRBJ2-7 | TRBV5-1 | - | TRBD1
CASNNRGPTGELFF | TRBJ2-2 | TRBV19 | - | TRBD1
CASSLATGGAFF | TRBJ1-1 | TRBV5-6 | - | -
CASSIAQGVNTEAFF | TRBJ1-1 | TRBV19 | - | -
CASSSQRGNQPQHF | TRBJ1-5 | TRBV2 | - | -